Below, 25 T cell receptor beta chains from the same sample are listed, as sequenced in a study of shared T cell receptors in the human thymus. The data were produced by immunoSEQ multiplex PCR, yet TCRdb's version contains in-frame clones alone and is incomplete. The sample includes about 730,000 clones, approximately 83% seen only once; the top ten take roughly 0.01%. These same data were also listed under a study on human thymus T cells.

Source material: thymocytes. These receptors were obtained from a girl younger than two with a congenital heart defect.

V usage is TRBV4-3 and J usage is TRBJ2-5; TRBD1 might be the D (6 bases). In germline, CDR1 is LGHNA, CDR2 YSLEER. CDR3 size: 16 residues. Deletions cut 0 bases from V and 2 bases from J, with 13 bases between. CDR3 nucleotide sequence: TGCGCCAGCAGCCAAGATCATGCAGGGGTACAAGAGACCCAGTACTTC. This translates into CASSQDHAGVQETQYF.

The chain joins TRBV5-1 to TRBJ2-5; 9 nucleotides align to TRBD1. The tail of the sequence fits TRBJ2-7 better, so the J call may be wrong. The germline CDR1 and CDR2 sequences are SGHRS and YFSETQ. The CDR3 spans 16 residues. Here the CDR3 reads CASRDRDSRGTYEQYF. DNA for the CDR3: TGCGCCAGCCGGGACAGGGACTCTCGGGGGACCTACGAGCAGTACTTC.

The table lists this clone with a count of one. The chain uses TRBV7-9 and TRBJ1-2; no clear D. The CDR3 sequence is 14 residues long. From germline, CDR1 is SEHNR and CDR2 FQNEAQ (reference sequence). The V end was cut by 5 bases, the J end by 3 bases, with 13 bases between. CDR3 nucleotide sequence: TGTGCCAGCAGCCTCTCCAACAGTGACTATGGCTACACCTTC. This codes for CASSLSNSDYGYTF.

The chain has TRBV5-6 and TRBJ2-7; 10 positions match TRBD2. Germline CDR1 and CDR2: SGHDT and YYEEEE. The CDR3 is made up of 17 amino acids. With 3 bases clipped from V and 1 base from J, the junction kept 10 bases outside the gene matches. CDR3 nucleotide sequence: TGTGCCAGCAGCTCCCCCTCCGCTAGCGGGGGTTCCTACGAGCAGTACTTC. Its protein product is CASSSPSASGGSYEQYF.

This chain uses TRBV19 with TRBJ1-2; 9 bases line up with TRBD1. Per germline, CDR1 LNHDA and CDR2 SQIVND (reference sequence). This CDR3 is 15 amino acids long. J lost 3 bases, V lost 5 bases, and 7 bases had no gene match. CDR3 amino acids: CASSPRDRDDYGYTF. For the CDR3, the DNA is TGTGCCAGTAGTCCCCGGGACAGGGATGACTATGGCTACACCTTC.

There are a few counts of this clone. The rearrangement joins TRBV28 to TRBJ1-1; D is uncertain. Germline V gene sequence: CDR1 MDHEN, CDR2 SYDVKM. V lost 6 bases and J 6 bases, leaving 8 bases between the germline ends. The CDR3 runs 11 residues. The CDR3: CASRQFSEAFF. The CDR3 DNA reads as TGTGCCAGCAGACAGTTTTCTGAAGCTTTCTTT.

This chain connects TRBV19 to TRBJ2-3; a weak D match, TRBD1 (5 bases). The V gene lost 0 bases and the J gene lost 1 base, with 23 bases spanning the gap. Germline CDR1 is LNHDA and CDR2 is SQIVND (reference sequence). This CDR3 contains 20 residues. CDR3 DNA sequence: TGTGCCAGTAGTATAGATAGTCGGCAGGGCGATCTTGGGGGCACAGATACGCAGTATTTT. This codes for CASSIDSRQGDLGGTDTQYF.

The chain combines TRBV2 with TRBJ1-1; 8 nucleotides align to TRBD1. The junction had 12 bases not matched to a gene; V was cut back by 5 bases and J by 10 bases. Looked up from germline, CDR1 is SNHLY and CDR2 is FYNNEI. This CDR3 is built from 14 residues. This chain's CDR3 is CASSRRTGTLSAFF. The CDR3 DNA reads TGTGCCAGCAGTCGAAGGACAGGGACGTTGTCAGCTTTCTTT.

The V gene is TRBV9, the J gene TRBJ2-1; 9 nucleotides line up with TRBD1. Germline V gene data show CDR1 as SGDLS and CDR2 as YYNGEE. The junction had 4 bases not matched to a gene; V was cut back by 2 bases and J by 1 base. This CDR3 contains 16 residues. The CDR3 here is CASSVDRGPSYNEQFF. The CDR3 DNA follows: TGTGCCAGCAGCGTGGACAGGGGTCCATCCTACAATGAGCAGTTCTTC.

This sequence joins TRBV7-6 and TRBJ1-2; D is undetermined. The CDR3 covers 15 residues. CDR1 is SGHVS, CDR2 FNYEAQ, per germline. V lost 2 bases and J 1 base, leaving 11 bases between the germline ends. CDR3 in DNA: TGTGCCAGCAGCTTAAATCCGTCGGTTAACTATGGCTACACCTTC. Translating it yields CASSLNPSVNYGYTF.

The rearrangement joins TRBV2 to TRBJ1-5, with TRBD1 matching 7 bases. The CDR3 sequence is 13 residues long. Germline V lookup: CDR1 SNHLY, CDR2 FYNNEI. V lost 2 bases and J lost 7; bases outside the gene matches: 2. The chain's CDR3 is CASSETGAQPQHF. CDR3 sequence (DNA): TGTGCCAGCAGTGAAACAGGGGCACAGCCCCAGCATTTT.

The chain combines TRBV18 with TRBJ1-1; unclear D gene. Between the trimmed V and J ends, which lost 2 bases and 3 bases, there was a span of 25 bases. The CDR3 totals 19 residues. Looked up from germline, CDR1 is KGHSH and CDR2 is LQKENI. The CDR3 DNA sequence: TGTGCCAGCTCACCATTCGTTGTTCTCGAACGGAGTGAGGACACTGAAGCTTTCTTT. This encodes CASSPFVVLERSEDTEAFF.

This clone was found once. The rearrangement links TRBV30 to TRBJ2-2; TRBD1 matches 7 bases. With V trimmed by 7 bases and J by 1 base, 6 bases remained unmatched. Germline V lookup: CDR1 GTSNPN, CDR2 SVGIG (reference sequence). The CDR3 has 14 residues. CDR3 amino acids: CASPAGGNTGELFF. CDR3 sequence (DNA): TGTGCCTCCCCCGCAGGGGGGAACACCGGGGAGCTGTTTTTT.

The V call is TRBV27, the J call TRBJ1-6; D unclear. The CDR3 covers 17 residues. Germline lookup yields CDR1 MNHEY and CDR2 SMNVEV (reference sequence). Trimming removed 4 bases from V and 1 base from J, with 14 bases in between. The DNA for the CDR3 is TGTGCCAGCAGTTCCCGCAGAGGGCAATCCTATAATTCACCCCTCCACTTT. This translates into CASSSRRGQSYNSPLHF.

V gene TRBV28 combines with J gene TRBJ2-4; 10 bases line up with TRBD1. The CDR3 has 22 residues. The J segment lost 0 bases and the V segment lost 3 bases, leaving 20 bases of the junction unmatched. From germline, CDR1 is MDHEN and CDR2 SYDVKM. The CDR3 DNA is TGTGCCAGCAGTTTTCCCCAACGTAGACAGGGGGCGTCACGCTTAGCCAAAAACATTCAGTACTTC. Residues: CASSFPQRRQGASRLAKNIQYF.

The rearrangement uses TRBV11-2 and TRBJ2-2, with D hard to call. V lost 10 bases and J lost 6, with 12 bases in between. Germline V gene data show CDR1 as SGHAT and CDR2 as FQNNGV. The CDR3 runs to 12 residues. Here the CDR3 reads CATTLAAGELFF. The DNA of the CDR3 is TGTGCCACCACCCTCGCGGCCGGGGAGCTGTTTTTT.

The chain recombines TRBV6-5 with TRBJ2-5; 14 bases are a match to TRBD2. Per the germline V gene, CDR1 is MNHEY and CDR2 is SVGAGI. This CDR3 spans 16 amino acids. The trim removed 1 base at V and 4 bases at J, leaving 2 bases unmatched. The CDR3 region has the DNA TGTGCCAGCAGTTACTTGACTAGCGGGGGGGTAGAGACCCAGTACTTC. Its protein is CASSYLTSGGVETQYF.

This chain links TRBV5-6 with TRBJ1-3; 7 nucleotides align to TRBD1. Per germline, CDR1 SGHDT and CDR2 YYEEEE. Losses at the gene ends were 3 bases for V and 4 bases for J; bases not matched to a gene: 4. The CDR3 runs to 14 residues. CDR3 bases: TGTGCCAGCAGCTCAGCGACAGGGGGAAACACCATATATTTT. It is translated as CASSSATGGNTIYF.

This sequence joins TRBV19 and TRBJ2-1, with D possibly being TRBD2 (6 bases). This CDR3 comprises 11 residues. V was shortened by 7 bases and J by 8 bases, with 9 bases between the two germline ends. Germline-derived CDR1 and CDR2 are LNHDA and SQIVND (reference sequence). CDR3 loop: CASTWGDEQFF. The CDR3 region has the DNA TGTGCCAGTACGTGGGGGGATGAGCAGTTCTTC. Full variable domain (missing parts from reference TRBV19 and TRBJ2-1): DGGITQSPKYLFRKEGQNVTLSCEQNLNHDAMYWYRQDPGQGLRLIYYSQIVNDFQKGDIAEGYSVSREKKESFPLTVTSAQKNPTAFYLCASTWGDEQFFGPGTRLTVL.

The V gene is TRBV6-4, the J gene TRBJ2-3, with D tentatively TRBD2 (5 bases). The CDR3 is 15 residues long. Germline CDR1 is MRHNA and CDR2 is SNTAGT. The V and J ends lost 0 bases and 4 bases respectively, with 11 bases between them. The CDR3 region has the DNA TGTGCCAGCAGTGACTCCGTCGGGCGGGCAGATACGCAGTATTTT. Its protein product is CASSDSVGRADTQYF.

This rearrangement joins TRBV5-5 to TRBJ2-1, with TRBD2 matching over 13 bases. The V gene's germline CDR1 is SGHKS and CDR2 YYEKEE (reference sequence). The CDR3 contains 18 residues. Trimming cost V 2 bases and J 4 bases; bases outside gene matches: 9. The CDR3 DNA sequence: TGTGCCAGCAGCTTTGTACTAGCGGGGGGGCCGAGGTACAATGAGCAGTTCTTC. Protein sequence: CASSFVLAGGPRYNEQFF. The variable domain in full, with the rest retrieved from reference TRBV5-5 and TRBJ2-1, is DAGVTQSPTHLIKTRGQQVTLRCSPISGHKSVSWYQQVLGQGPQFIFQYYEKEERGRGNFPDRFSARQFPNYSSELNVNALLLGDSALYLCASSFVLAGGPRYNEQFFGPGTRLTVL.

This clone was picked up one time. The chain employs TRBV7-9 and TRBJ1-2, with TRBD1 identical over 7 bases. Germline CDR1 and CDR2: SEHNR and FQNEAQ (reference sequence). The CDR3 has 14 amino acids. Trimming removed 2 bases from V and 8 bases from J; junction bases left unmatched: 8. CDR3 protein: CASSLHRGPGGYTF. The CDR3 nucleotides read TGTGCCAGCAGCTTACATAGGGGGCCTGGGGGCTACACCTTC.

CDR3 sequence: CATSRRDSWFANEKLFF. CDR3 DNA: TGTGCCACCAGCAGAAGGGACAGTTGGTTCGCTAATGAAAAACTGTTTTTT. The chain has TRBV15 and TRBJ1-4; TRBD1 aligns across 7 bases. This CDR3 is 17 amino acids long. CDR1 and CDR2 from the germline V gene are LNHNV and YYDKDF (reference sequence). J lost 3 bases, V lost 2 bases, and 9 bases had no gene match. Supplemented by reference TRBV15 and TRBJ1-4, the full variable domain reads DAMVIQNPRYQVTQFGKPVTLSCSQTLNHNVMYWYQQKSSQAPKLLFHYYDKDFNNEADTPDNFQSRRPNTSFCFLDIRSPGLGDTAMYLCATSRRDSWFANEKLFFGSGTQLSVL.

The chain combines TRBV9 with TRBJ2-7, with 8 nucleotides matching TRBD2. This CDR3 comprises 14 residues. The germline V gene has CDR1 SGDLS and CDR2 YYNGEE. The V gene end was trimmed by 7 bases and the J gene end by 2 bases; junction bases not matched to a gene: 8. The CDR3 DNA reads as TGTGCCAGCTCTGCCGGGACTAGACCCTACGAGCAGTACTTC. Amino acids: CASSAGTRPYEQYF.

The V and J genes are TRBV7-2 and TRBJ1-2; 9 bases fit TRBD1. Germline V gives CDR1 SGHTA, CDR2 FQGNSA. V lost 4 bases to trimming and J lost 3 bases; unmatched junction nucleotides: 12. This CDR3 has 17 amino acids. CDR3 loop: CASSSWTGAAPYYGYTF. For the CDR3, the DNA is TGTGCCAGCAGCTCATGGACAGGGGCCGCACCATACTATGGCTACACCTTC.